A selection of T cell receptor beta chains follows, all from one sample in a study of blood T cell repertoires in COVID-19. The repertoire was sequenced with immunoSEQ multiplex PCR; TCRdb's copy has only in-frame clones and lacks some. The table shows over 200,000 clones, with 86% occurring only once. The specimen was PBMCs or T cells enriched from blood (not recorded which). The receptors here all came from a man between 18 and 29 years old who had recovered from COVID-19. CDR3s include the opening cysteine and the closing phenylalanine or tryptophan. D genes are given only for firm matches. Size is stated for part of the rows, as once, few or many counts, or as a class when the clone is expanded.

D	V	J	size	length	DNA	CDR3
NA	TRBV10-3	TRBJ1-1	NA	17	TGTGCCATCAGTGAACCCGCGTACAGGGAACAGTTACCTGAAGCTTTCTTT	CAISEPAYREQLPEAFF
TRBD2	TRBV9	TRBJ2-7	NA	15	TGTGCCAGCAGCGTAGGTCTAGCGGGAGCCTACGAGCAGTACTTC	CASSVGLAGAYEQYF
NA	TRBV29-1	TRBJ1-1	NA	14	TGCAGCGTTCTAGGCCTTCGGGGTTATACTGAAGCTTTCTTT	CSVLGLRGYTEAFF
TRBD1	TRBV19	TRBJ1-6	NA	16	TGTGCCAGTAAGGGACAGGGGCCGGAGCCCAATTCACCCCTCCACTTT	CASKGQGPEPNSPLHF
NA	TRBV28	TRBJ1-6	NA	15	TGTGCCAGCAGTTTCCCCCGGGTCGGCGGGCCACCCCTCCACTTT	CASSFPRVGGPPLHF
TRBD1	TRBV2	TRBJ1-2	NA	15	TGTGCCAGCAGTGCCCGTCCGGGACAGGGGACGGGGTACACCTTC	CASSARPGQGTGYTF
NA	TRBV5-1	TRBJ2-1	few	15	TGCGCCAGCAGCTTGGGACAGACCCCCTACAATGAGCAGTTCTTC	CASSLGQTPYNEQFF
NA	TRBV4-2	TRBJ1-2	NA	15	TGTGCCAGCAGCCAAGATCAAAGACAGGATTATGGCTACACCTTC	CASSQDQRQDYGYTF
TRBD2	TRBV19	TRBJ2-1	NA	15	TGTGCCAGTAGCCCCGGACTAGCGGGAGTGGGGCATGGGTTCTTC	CASSPGLAGVGHGFF
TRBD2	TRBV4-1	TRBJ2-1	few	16	TGCGCCAGCAGCCAAGATTACAGACTAGCGGGCGGTGAGCAGTTCTTC	CASSQDYRLAGGEQFF
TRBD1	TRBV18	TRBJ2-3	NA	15	TGTGCCAGCTCACCTGGACAGGTCCTCACAGATACGCAGTATTTT	CASSPGQVLTDTQYF
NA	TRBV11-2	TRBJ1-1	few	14	TGTGCCAGCAGCTTAGCTCGGGGGGGCACTGAAGCTTTCTTT	CASSLARGGTEAFF
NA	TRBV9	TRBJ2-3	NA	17	TGTGCCAGCAGCGTTTCTGGATGGGCAGGGGGCACAGATACGCAGTATTTT	CASSVSGWAGGTDTQYF
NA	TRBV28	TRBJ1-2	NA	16	TGTGCCAGCAGTTACCCCGGGGGGGAAACTAACTATGGCTACACCTTC	CASSYPGGETNYGYTF
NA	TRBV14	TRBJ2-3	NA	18	TGTGCCAGCAGCCAAGAATCTAGGACTTGGGTCGGGACAGATACGCAGTATTTT	CASSQESRTWVGTDTQYF